This T cell receptor (beta chain) was profiled in a study of T cells in narcolepsy. Background on the study: Enrolled donors included narcolepsy type 1 or type 2 patients and healthy controls.

Study outcomes and limitations: Autoreactive clonotypes reportedly recurred in blood of same and different patients, not controls. HCRT-specific and TRIB2-specific autoreactive clonotypes appeared among same-patient CSF and blood CD4+ clonotypes. No autoreactive T cell clone sequences appeared in some memory CD4+ repertoires.

A word on this clone: Its specificity is unknown.

TCRdb keeps only in-frame clones here, not all; method: immunoSEQ multiplex PCR. This sample carries 30,000 to 35,000 clones, roughly 80% of them seen once, and the ten largest clones take less than 5%. This CDR3 has 16 amino acids. The junction had 5 bases not matched to a gene; V was cut back by 3 bases and J by 2 bases. Per germline, CDR1 SGHDT and CDR2 YYEEEE. The material sequenced was memory (CD45RA-) CD4+ T cells from blood. The rearrangement uses TRBV5-6 and TRBJ2-7, with TRBD2 matching 13 bases. The origin of this receptor is a human donor in good health. For the CDR3, the DNA is TGTGCCAGCAGCTCCTGGGGACTAGCGGGAACCTACGAGCAGTACTTC. Translating gives CASSSWGLAGTYEQYF.